This T cell receptor beta chain derives from a study of T cells after yellow fever vaccination. They built TCR cDNA with 5'RACE template switching, a step that put in a universal primer site and UMIs. From the 5' RACE reads, TCRdb called clonotypes with MiXCR, one entry per CDR3 protein. Of around 550,000 distinct CDR3 sequences in the sample, around 21% were seen once. J was trimmed by 6 bases and V by 1 base; bases with no gene match: 11. CDR3 length: 16 residues. CDR1 is SGHTA and CDR2 is FQGNSA in the germline V gene. Findings and caveats of the study: After the booster, 96% of CD4 and approximately 90% of CD8 primary-response clones were re-detected. Relatively few clonotypes were ones that appeared in both CD4 and CD8 compartments.

This clonotype appeared a few times. Its cognate antigen is unknown. This chain uses TRBV7-2 with TRBJ2-7; the match to TRBD1 covers 8 bases. The material sequenced was PBMCs, taken 15 days after the yellow fever booster vaccination. This clonotype was obtained from a man aged 30 to 39 who received the YFV17D yellow fever vaccine. Here the CDR3 DNA reads TGTGCCAGCAGCTTAGTGGTGGCACTACAGGGGGGCGAGCAGTACTTC. This gives the protein CASSLVVALQGGEQYF.